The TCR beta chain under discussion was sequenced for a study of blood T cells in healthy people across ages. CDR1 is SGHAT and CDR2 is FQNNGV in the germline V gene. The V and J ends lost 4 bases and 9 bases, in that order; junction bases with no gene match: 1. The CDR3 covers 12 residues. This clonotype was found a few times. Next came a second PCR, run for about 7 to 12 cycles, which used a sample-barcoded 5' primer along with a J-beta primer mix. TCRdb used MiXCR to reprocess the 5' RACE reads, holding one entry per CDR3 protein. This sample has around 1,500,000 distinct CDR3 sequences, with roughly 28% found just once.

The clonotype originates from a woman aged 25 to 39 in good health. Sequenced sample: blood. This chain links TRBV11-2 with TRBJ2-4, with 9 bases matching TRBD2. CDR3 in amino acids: CASSSTSGIQYF. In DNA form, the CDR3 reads TGTGCCAGCAGCTCGACTAGCGGCATTCAGTACTTC.